This T cell receptor (beta chain) was found in a study of blood T cell repertoires in COVID-19. As for the study in general: Samples representing acute and convalescent COVID-19 were sourced from the United States, Italy and Spain. PBMCs, B-cell-depleted T cells, or T cells were the source of the cDNA or gDNA that made up the material.

This clone has only a few counts. Per the authors' pipeline: Amplified reference gene primers provided the basis for estimating nucleated cell counts. The protocol was immunoSEQ multiplex PCR, while the TCRdb copy is restricted to in-frame clones and leaves out a portion. That table gives V, J and clone size, and the DNA gave D and trimming. This table holds under 250,000 clones, 80% to 90% found once. Germline V gives CDR1 GTSNPN, CDR2 SVGIG (reference sequence). V lost 2 bases, J lost 9 bases, and 4 bases stayed unmatched. The CDR3 sequence is 12 residues long. Sequencing was done on a sample of peripheral blood. The chain couples TRBV30 to TRBJ2-1; TRBD2 agrees at 7 bases. This sequence was found in a man in his forties with active or convalescent COVID-19. The CDR3 region is CAWSTGEGEQFF. CDR3 DNA sequence: TGTGCCTGGAGTACCGGGGAGGGTGAGCAGTTCTTC.